Listed here is a single T cell receptor (beta chain). The data were taken from a study of cytomegalovirus exposure and HLA in healthy donors. Researchers ran the PCR with 60 Vbeta and 13 Jbeta primers. Original methodology: Approximately 11 million of the about 80 million unique TCR beta chains counted in a later analysis were shared. Sequenced by immunoSEQ multiplex PCR; TCRdb stores in-frame clones only, minus some. The V and J calls and clone size are taken from that table; D and trimming were inferred from the DNA. The sample lists about 150,000 clones; around 82% were seen once. Germline CDR1 and CDR2: SGHRS and YFSETQ. The V segment lost 4 bases and the J segment 0 bases; nucleotides outside the gene matches: 3. The CDR3 length is 15 residues. Donors in the study were healthy people who gave bone marrow. Nominally healthy donors provided the samples, though records likely missed some immune exposures.

The receptor was derived from a woman between 40 and 50 years old in good health and CMV-seropositive. The sample was PBMCs. The rearrangement joins TRBV5-1 to TRBJ2-1; 8 bases agree with TRBD1. Written as DNA, the CDR3 is TGCGCCAGCAGCCAGGACAGGGCCTCCTACAATGAGCAGTTCTTC. This encodes CASSQDRASYNEQFF.